This TCR beta chain stems from a study of T cells in Graves' hyperthyroidism and ophthalmopathy. Trimming cost V 0 bases and J 3 bases; bases outside gene matches: 6. This CDR3 contains 15 residues. CDR1 and CDR2 (germline): SGHRS, YFSETQ. Amplification yielded TCR beta CDR3 regions, with RNA transcripts as the source. Carried out on the TCR CDR3, a first-round RT-PCR used the HTBI primer set. TCRdb reprocessed the multiplex PCR reads with MiXCR, giving one entry per CDR3 protein. This sample has 490,000 or so distinct CDR3 sequences, with 16% found just once. This clonotype appeared many times. The genes are TRBV5-1 and TRBJ2-7, with TRBD1 matching over 7 bases. The origin of this receptor is a woman between 25 and 40 years old with Graves' ophthalmopathy. Material for sequencing was blood. Here the CDR3 DNA reads TGCGCCAGCAGCTTGGATCGACAGGGAGTCTACGAGCAGTACTTC. This translates into CASSLDRQGVYEQYF.